This TCR beta chain came from a study of cytomegalovirus exposure and HLA in healthy donors. Amplification used 60 Vbeta primers and 13 Jbeta primers. The repertoire was sequenced with immunoSEQ multiplex PCR; TCRdb's copy has only in-frame clones and lacks some. The sample yields more than 80,000 clones, about four fifths seen once. Study findings and constraints: With further analysis later on, most CMV-associated TCR beta chains appeared HLA-restricted.

Comments on this clone: Its antigen is not identified.

Material for sequencing was PBMCs. This clonotype was sampled from a man aged 50-59 years in good health and CMV-seronegative.

CDR3 sequence (DNA): TGCGCCAGCAGCCAGGATTTACTAGCGGGGGGAACAGATACGCAGTATTTT. Protein sequence: CASSQDLLAGGTDTQYF. This chain joins TRBV4-3 and TRBJ2-3; the match to TRBD2 covers 12 bases. J was trimmed by 3 bases and V by 3 bases; bases with no gene match: 7. The CDR3 loop spans 17 amino acids. Germline V gene data show CDR1 as LGHNA and CDR2 as YSLEER.